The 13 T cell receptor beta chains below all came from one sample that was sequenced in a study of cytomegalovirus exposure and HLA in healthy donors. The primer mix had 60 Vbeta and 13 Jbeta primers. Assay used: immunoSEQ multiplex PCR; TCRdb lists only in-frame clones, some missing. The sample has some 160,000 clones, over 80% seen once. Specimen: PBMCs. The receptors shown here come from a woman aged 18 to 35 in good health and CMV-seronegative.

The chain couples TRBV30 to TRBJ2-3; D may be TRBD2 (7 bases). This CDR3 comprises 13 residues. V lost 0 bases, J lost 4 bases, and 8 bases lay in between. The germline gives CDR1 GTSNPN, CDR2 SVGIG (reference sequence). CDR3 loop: CAWSVGGADTQYF. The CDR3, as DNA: TGTGCCTGGAGTGTAGGGGGGGCAGATACGCAGTATTTT.

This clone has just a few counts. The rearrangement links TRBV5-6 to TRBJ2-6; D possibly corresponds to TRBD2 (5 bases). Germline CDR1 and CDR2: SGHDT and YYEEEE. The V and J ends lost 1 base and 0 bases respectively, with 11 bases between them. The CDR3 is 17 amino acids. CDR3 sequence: CASSLRGRVSGANVLTF. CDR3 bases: TGTGCCAGCAGCTTGCGGGGAAGGGTCTCTGGGGCCAACGTCCTGACTTTC.

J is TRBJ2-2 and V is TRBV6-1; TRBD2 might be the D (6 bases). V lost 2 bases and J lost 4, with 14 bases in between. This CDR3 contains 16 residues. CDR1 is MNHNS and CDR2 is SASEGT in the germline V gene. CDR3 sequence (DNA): TGTGCCAGCAGTGAAATTGGCGGGGTCCCCACCGGGGAGCTGTTTTTT. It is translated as CASSEIGGVPTGELFF.

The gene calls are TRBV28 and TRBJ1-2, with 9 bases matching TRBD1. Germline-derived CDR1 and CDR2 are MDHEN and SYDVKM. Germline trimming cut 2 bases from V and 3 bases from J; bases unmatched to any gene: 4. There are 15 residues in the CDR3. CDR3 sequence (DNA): TGTGCCAGCAGTTTAGGGGGACAGGGAGACTATGGCTACACCTTC. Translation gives CASSLGGQGDYGYTF.

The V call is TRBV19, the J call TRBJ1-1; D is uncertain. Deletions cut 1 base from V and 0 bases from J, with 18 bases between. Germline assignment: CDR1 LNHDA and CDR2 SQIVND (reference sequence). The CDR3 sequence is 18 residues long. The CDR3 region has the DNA TGTGCCAGTAGTATAGTTTTCGGGCGGGAGGTTCTGAACACTGAAGCTTTCTTT. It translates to CASSIVFGREVLNTEAFF.

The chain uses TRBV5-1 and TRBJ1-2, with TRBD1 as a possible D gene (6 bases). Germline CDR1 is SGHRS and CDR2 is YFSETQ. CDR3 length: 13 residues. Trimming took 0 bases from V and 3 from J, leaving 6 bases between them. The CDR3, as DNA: TGCGCCAGCAGCTTGGAGGGGGACTATGGCTACACCTTC. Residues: CASSLEGDYGYTF.

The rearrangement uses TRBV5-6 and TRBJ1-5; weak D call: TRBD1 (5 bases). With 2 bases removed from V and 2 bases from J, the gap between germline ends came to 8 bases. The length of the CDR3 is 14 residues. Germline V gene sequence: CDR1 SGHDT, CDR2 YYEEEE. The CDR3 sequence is CASSFMTGNQPQHF. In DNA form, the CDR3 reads TGTGCCAGCAGCTTCATGACAGGCAATCAGCCCCAGCATTTT.

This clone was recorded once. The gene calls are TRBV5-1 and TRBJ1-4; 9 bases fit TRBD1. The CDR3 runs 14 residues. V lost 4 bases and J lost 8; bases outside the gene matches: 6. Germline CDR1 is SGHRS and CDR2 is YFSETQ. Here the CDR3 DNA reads TGCGCCAGCAGCCCGGGACAGGGCTTCGAAAAACTGTTTTTT. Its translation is CASSPGQGFEKLFF.

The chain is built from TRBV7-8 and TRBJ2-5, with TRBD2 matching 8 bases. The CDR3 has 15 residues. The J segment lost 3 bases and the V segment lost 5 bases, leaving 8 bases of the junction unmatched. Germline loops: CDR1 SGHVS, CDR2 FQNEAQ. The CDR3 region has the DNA TGTGCCAGCAGCCTCTCGGCGGGGGGCAAAGAGACCCAGTACTTC. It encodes CASSLSAGGKETQYF.

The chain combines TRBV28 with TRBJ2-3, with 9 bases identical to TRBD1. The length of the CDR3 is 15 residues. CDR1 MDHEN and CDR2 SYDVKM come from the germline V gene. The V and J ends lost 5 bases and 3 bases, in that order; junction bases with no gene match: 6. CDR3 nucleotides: TGTGCCAGCAGTCTGGGACAGGGACAGACAGATACGCAGTATTTT. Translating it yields CASSLGQGQTDTQYF.

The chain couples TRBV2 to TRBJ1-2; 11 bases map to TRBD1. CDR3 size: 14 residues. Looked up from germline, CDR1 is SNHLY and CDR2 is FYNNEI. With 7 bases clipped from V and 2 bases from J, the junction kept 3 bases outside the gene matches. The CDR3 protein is CASKRDRGNYGYTF. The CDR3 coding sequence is TGTGCCAGCAAACGGGACAGGGGGAACTATGGCTACACCTTC.

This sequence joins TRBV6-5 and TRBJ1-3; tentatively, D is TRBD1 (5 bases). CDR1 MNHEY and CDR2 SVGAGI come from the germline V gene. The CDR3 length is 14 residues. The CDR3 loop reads CAVSQGSQGNTIYF. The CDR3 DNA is TGTGCAGTGTCTCAGGGTTCACAGGGAAACACCATATATTTT.

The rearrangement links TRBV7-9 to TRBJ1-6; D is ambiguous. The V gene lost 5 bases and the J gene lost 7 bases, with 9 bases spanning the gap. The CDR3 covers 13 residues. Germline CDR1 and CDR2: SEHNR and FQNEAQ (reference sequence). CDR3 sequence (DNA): TGTGCCAGCAGCCCAACACAAAATTCACCCCTCCACTTT. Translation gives CASSPTQNSPLHF. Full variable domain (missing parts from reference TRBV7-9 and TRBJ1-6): DTGVSQNPRHKITKRGQNVTFRCDPISEHNRLYWYRQTLGQGPEFLTYFQNEAQLEKSRLLSDRFSAERPKGSFSTLEIQRTEQGDSAMYLCASSPTQNSPLHFGNGTRLTVT.